This T cell receptor (beta chain) was identified in a study of OX40 agonist ivuxolimab in advanced cancers. Study-level information: Ivuxolimab is an agonistic anti-OX40 (CD134) antibody, and patients were treated with it.

The V and J ends lost 7 bases and 2 bases, in that order; junction bases with no gene match: 9. Germline values: CDR1 LNHDA, CDR2 SQIVND (reference sequence). The CDR3 has 15 amino acids. Whole-study findings and limits: Among the lowest peripheral clonal expansion occurred in 0.1-3.0 mg/kg partial responders. Clones of CD4+ and CD8+ blood T cells grew by week 6 at doses of 0.1 to 3.0 mg/kg.

This clone was seen just once. Its antigen is as yet unknown. TCRdb's table, derived via immunoSEQ multiplex PCR, lists solely in-frame clones and lacks some. The sample yields more than 45,000 clones, about 88% seen once. The source of this sequence is an adult with an advanced solid tumor such as melanoma, head and neck, liver or kidney cancer. The chain joins TRBV19 to TRBJ2-3; 7 bases agree with TRBD2. Here the sequenced sample was CD4+ or CD8+ T cells sorted from blood, taken in a trial of the OX40 agonist ivuxolimab. The CDR3 DNA is TGTGCCAGTAAGCGGGGCGGGAGCACCACAGATACGCAGTATTTT. Amino acids: CASKRGGSTTDTQYF. The full variable domain, completed using reference TRBV19 and TRBJ2-3, is DGGITQSPKYLFRKEGQNVTLSCEQNLNHDAMYWYRQDPGQGLRLIYYSQIVNDFQKGDIAEGYSVSREKKESFPLTVTSAQKNPTAFYLCASKRGGSTTDTQYFGPGTRLTVL.